The 22 T cell receptor beta chains below all came from one sample that was sequenced in a study of cytomegalovirus exposure and HLA in healthy donors. Vbeta (60) and Jbeta (13) primers were used in the PCR. The data were produced by immunoSEQ multiplex PCR, yet TCRdb's version contains in-frame clones alone and is incomplete. Found here are a few hundred thousand clones, 80% to 95% of them singletons; the top ten hold about 1.7%. The material sequenced was PBMCs. The source is a girl aged 2-10 years in good health and CMV-seronegative.

The chain joins TRBV7-9 to TRBJ1-2, with D perhaps matching TRBD1 (5 bases). V lost 3 bases and J 6 bases, leaving 8 bases between the germline ends. This CDR3 region has 12 residues. Germline V lookup: CDR1 SEHNR, CDR2 FQNEAQ (reference sequence). In DNA, the CDR3 is TGTGCCAGCAGCTTGGACACCCATGGCTACACCTTC. This sequence encodes CASSLDTHGYTF.

V is TRBV19 and J is TRBJ2-5, with TRBD1 identical over 8 bases. The germline V gene encodes CDR1 LNHDA and CDR2 SQIVND (reference sequence). The CDR3 contains 14 residues. The V gene end was trimmed by 2 bases and the J gene end by 5 bases; junction bases not matched to a gene: 4. The CDR3 region has the DNA TGTGCCAGTAGTATACAGGGGGCGTCCGAGACCCAGTACTTC. Translated: CASSIQGASETQYF.

This chain links TRBV6-1 with TRBJ1-5; perhaps TRBD1 as D (5 bases). With 2 bases removed from V and 0 bases from J, the gap between germline ends came to 11 bases. This CDR3 is built from 16 residues. The germline CDR1 and CDR2 sequences are MNHNS and SASEGT. DNA of the CDR3: TGTGCCAGCAGTGAAACCCTGACAGTTAGCAATCAGCCCCAGCATTTT. It specifies CASSETLTVSNQPQHF.

The V and J genes are TRBV19 and TRBJ2-4; D unresolved. The CDR3 sequence is 14 residues long. V was shortened by 2 bases and J by 5 bases, with 10 bases between the two germline ends. CDR1 is LNHDA and CDR2 is SQIVND in the germline V gene (reference sequence). In nucleotides, the CDR3 is TGTGCCAGTAGTATAAGACTCTTTGAAAACATTCAGTACTTC. This translates into CASSIRLFENIQYF.

This rearrangement joins TRBV6-5 to TRBJ1-2; TRBD1 is a possible D gene (5 bases). V lost 10 bases to trimming and J lost 0 bases, with 18 bases between them. Germline V gene lookup returns CDR1 MNHEY and CDR2 SVGAGI. The CDR3 has 15 residues. The CDR3 spells CATSRDLMPNYGYTF. The CDR3 DNA sequence: TGTGCCACCTCACGGGACTTGATGCCTAACTATGGCTACACCTTC.

This clone has more than one count but fewer than ten. The J gene is TRBJ1-5, the V gene TRBV6-1, with D uncertain. V dropped 6 bases and J dropped 2 bases, with 20 bases sitting between them. Germline V gene sequence: CDR1 MNHNS, CDR2 SASEGT. The CDR3 is 17 residues long. The CDR3: CASREQHQGRGNQPQHF. The CDR3 nucleotides are TGTGCCAGCAGAGAACAGCATCAAGGGAGGGGCAATCAGCCCCAGCATTTT.

The chain carries TRBV30 and TRBJ1-1, with D unclear. The ends were cut back, 6 bases at V and 6 bases at J, with 11 bases in the middle. Germline loops: CDR1 GTSNPN, CDR2 SVGIG (reference sequence). This CDR3 has 11 residues. As DNA, the CDR3 is TGTGCCTGCCTTAGTCTCTCTGAAGCTTTCTTT. It is translated as CACLSLSEAFF.

This clone was seen once. The chain carries TRBV15 and TRBJ2-7; 7 bases are a match to TRBD1. Germline CDR1 is LNHNV and CDR2 is YYDKDF (reference sequence). J lost 1 base, V lost 4 bases, and 7 bases had no gene match. This CDR3 has 15 residues. CDR3 sequence: CATSTRTGGSYEQYF. The DNA of the CDR3 is TGTGCCACCAGCACCCGGACAGGAGGTTCCTACGAGCAGTACTTC.

The CDR3 sequence is CASSPAGGYNEQFF. The CDR3 DNA reads as TGTGCCAGCAGTCCCGCGGGGGGGTACAATGAGCAGTTCTTC. The rearrangement links TRBV27 to TRBJ2-1; 9 bases match TRBD2. The germline CDR1 and CDR2 sequences are MNHEY and SMNVEV (reference sequence). The V and J ends lost 5 bases and 4 bases, in that order; junction bases with no gene match: 3. This CDR3 contains 14 residues.

This sequence joins TRBV13 and TRBJ1-5; 8 bases agree with TRBD1. V lost 4 bases to trimming and J lost 4 bases; unmatched junction nucleotides: 3. The CDR3 spans 14 residues. Per the germline V gene, CDR1 is PRHDT and CDR2 is FYEKMQ (reference sequence). CDR3 loop: CASSSGGSNQPQHF. Here the CDR3 DNA reads TGTGCCAGCAGCTCAGGGGGCTCGAATCAGCCCCAGCATTTT.

The genes are TRBV6-6 and TRBJ1-3, with D perhaps TRBD1 (5 bases). V was cut by 8 bases and J by 13 bases, with 18 bases left in between. The germline V gene encodes CDR1 MNHNY and CDR2 SVGAGI (reference sequence). The CDR3 has 12 residues. The CDR3 region has the DNA TGTGCCAGCCTCCTTCTAGGACAAGGGATATATTTT. Translation gives CASLLLGQGIYF.

This chain connects TRBV10-3 to TRBJ2-1; 11 bases agree with TRBD2. Germline V gene sequence: CDR1 ENHRY, CDR2 SYGVKD. Unmatched junction bases numbered 2, after V lost 4 bases and J lost 6 bases. The CDR3 has 14 residues. CDR3 region: CAISVAGGVNEQFF. CDR3 sequence (DNA): TGTGCCATCAGTGTAGCGGGAGGGGTCAATGAGCAGTTCTTC.

In this sample, this clone turned up once. V usage is TRBV4-1 and J usage is TRBJ2-6, with TRBD2 matching over 9 bases. The CDR3 consists of 20 residues. The V segment lost 0 bases and the J segment 6 bases; nucleotides outside the gene matches: 15. The germline V gene encodes CDR1 MGHRA and CDR2 YSYEKL. CDR3 nucleotide sequence: TGCGCCAGCAGCCAAGAGACAGCAGCGGGAGGCCGAGGTGCGGCCAACGTCCTGACTTTC. This translates into CASSQETAAGGRGAANVLTF.

V and J are TRBV18 and TRBJ1-2; 7 bases line up with TRBD1. Germline-derived CDR1 and CDR2 are KGHSH and LQKENI. The length of the CDR3 is 16 residues. V trimming: 6 bases; J trimming: 8 bases; junction bases outside the gene matches: 18. The CDR3, as DNA: TGTGCCAGCTCGAACATAAACCGCGACAGGGAAGACGGCTACACCTTC. Translating gives CASSNINRDREDGYTF.

The chain couples TRBV7-8 to TRBJ1-2, with D perhaps TRBD1 (5 bases). V lost 1 base to trimming and J lost 8 bases, with 14 bases between them. CDR3 size: 14 residues. Germline V gene sequence: CDR1 SGHVS, CDR2 FQNEAQ. This chain's CDR3 is CASSLDGRERGYTF. The CDR3 DNA is TGTGCCAGCAGCTTAGACGGCAGGGAAAGAGGCTACACCTTC.

V usage is TRBV4-1 and J usage is TRBJ1-2, with D hard to call. This CDR3 is 14 amino acids long. V lost 3 bases and J 7 bases, leaving 15 bases between the germline ends. Germline CDR1 reads MGHRA; CDR2 reads YSYEKL. The CDR3 sequence is CASSHNRDLGGYTF. The CDR3, as DNA: TGCGCCAGCAGCCATAACCGGGATTTGGGTGGCTACACCTTC.

This chain connects TRBV7-9 to TRBJ2-3, with 10 nucleotides matching TRBD2. Unmatched junction bases numbered 5, after V lost 6 bases and J lost 2 bases. CDR1 and CDR2 (germline): SEHNR, FQNEAQ (reference sequence). There are 15 residues in the CDR3. Here the CDR3 reads CASRDSGGLTDTQYF. CDR3 sequence (DNA): TGTGCCAGCAGGGATAGCGGGGGGCTCACAGATACGCAGTATTTT.

The chain has TRBV6-4 and TRBJ2-7; D is possibly TRBD2 (7 bases). V lost 4 bases and J lost 1, with 23 bases in between. The CDR3 has 18 residues. In germline, CDR1 is MRHNA, CDR2 SNTAGT. DNA for the CDR3: TGTGCCAGCAGTGGCCAGGGGCGGGGGAACTACCAATCCTACGAGCAGTACTTC. As protein: CASSGQGRGNYQSYEQYF.

This clone was seen just once. The rearrangement links TRBV5-1 to TRBJ1-4, with a possible D match to TRBD1 (5 bases). Germline V gives CDR1 SGHRS, CDR2 YFSETQ. The ends were cut back, 4 bases at V and 5 bases at J, with 15 bases in the middle. The CDR3 runs to 15 residues. The CDR3 sequence is CASSQGAGPNEKLFF. CDR3 in DNA: TGCGCCAGCAGCCAAGGGGCAGGGCCGAATGAAAAACTGTTTTTT. Based on the CDR3 plus reference TRBV5-1 and TRBJ1-4, the full variable domain is KAGVTQTPRYLIKTRGQQVTLSCSPISGHRSVSWYQQTPGQGLQFLFEYFSETQRNKGNFPGRFSGRQFSNSRSEMNVSTLELGDSALYLCASSQGAGPNEKLFFGSGTQLSVL.

This chain links TRBV2 with TRBJ2-7; 8 positions agree with TRBD2. V lost 0 bases, J lost 7 bases, and 14 bases stayed unmatched. The CDR3 spans 17 residues. Germline V CDR1 and CDR2: SNHLY, FYNNEI. In DNA form, the CDR3 reads TGTGCCAGCAGTGAAGCGGGGGGTAGGGAGCGGGAGAGAGAGCAGTACTTC. This sequence encodes CASSEAGGREREREQYF. Using reference TRBV2 and TRBJ2-7 for the parts outside the CDR3, the full variable domain is EPEVTQTPSHQVTQMGQEVILRCVPISNHLYFYWYRQILGQKVEFLVSFYNNEISEKSEIFDDQFSVERPDGSNFTLKIRSTKLEDSAMYFCASSEAGGREREREQYFGPGTRLTVT.

This clone appeared a single time. This CDR3 reads CASRETGALYEQYF. CDR3 nucleotide sequence: TGTGCCAGCAGAGAGACAGGGGCCCTCTACGAGCAGTACTTC. The J gene is TRBJ2-7, the V gene TRBV25-1, with 8 bases identical to TRBD1. The germline V gene encodes CDR1 MGHDK and CDR2 SYGVNS. The ends lost 6 bases at V and 3 bases at J; junction bases unmatched: 7. CDR3 length: 14 residues.

The chain is built from TRBV11-2 and TRBJ1-1, with TRBD1 identical over 8 bases. Germline CDR1 reads SGHAT; CDR2 reads FQNNGV. This CDR3 region has 15 residues. J gave up 3 bases and V 1 base, and 4 bases lay outside the gene matches. The CDR3 DNA sequence: TGTGCCAGCAGCTTAGCGACAGGGGCCCACACTGAAGCTTTCTTT. It encodes CASSLATGAHTEAFF.